The 17 T cell receptor beta chains reported below all come from one sample, sequenced in a study of blood T cell repertoires in COVID-19. Repertoires were generated with immunoSEQ multiplex PCR, while TCRdb's copy carries only in-frame clones and drops some. Among approximately 170,000 clones listed, 86% were seen once. Sequencing was carried out using peripheral blood. The receptors come from a woman aged 55 to 70 with COVID-19, enrolled during active disease.

A single count supports this clone. The chain joins TRBV27 to TRBJ2-7; possibly TRBD1 for D (6 bases). Trimming left V 2 bases short and J 0 bases short, with 11 bases between. Germline CDR1 is MNHEY and CDR2 is SMNVEV (reference sequence). The CDR3 is 15 amino acids. CDR3 region: CASSLGTYGSYEQYF. In nucleotides, the CDR3 is TGTGCCAGCAGTTTAGGGACATACGGCTCCTACGAGCAGTACTTC.

This rearrangement joins TRBV9 to TRBJ1-1; the D gene is possibly TRBD1 (5 bases). Germline V gene sequence: CDR1 SGDLS, CDR2 YYNGEE. V shed 0 bases and J shed 5 bases, with 14 bases lying between them. The CDR3 covers 15 residues. The CDR3 loop is CASSVVTVGRTEAFF. The CDR3 DNA is TGTGCCAGCAGCGTAGTGACAGTTGGTCGGACTGAAGCTTTCTTT.

The J gene is TRBJ2-5, the V gene TRBV5-8, with 9 positions matching TRBD1. J gave up 5 bases and V 4 bases, and 6 bases lay outside the gene matches. Per germline, CDR1 SGHTS and CDR2 YDEGEE. The CDR3 length is 14 residues. The CDR3 coding sequence is TGTGCCAGCAGCGTGGACAGGGGCGGTGAGACCCAGTACTTC. It codes for CASSVDRGGETQYF.

The chain links TRBV7-2 to TRBJ2-1; 13 nucleotides match TRBD2. Trimming at V came to 1 base and at J to 10 bases, leaving 7 bases not matched to a gene. CDR1 is SGHTA, CDR2 FQGNSA, per germline. CDR3 length: 16 residues. CDR3 region: CASSLEGTSGAGEQFF. The CDR3 region has the DNA TGTGCCAGCAGCTTAGAGGGGACTAGCGGGGCGGGGGAGCAGTTCTTC.

This rearrangement joins TRBV20-1 to TRBJ2-5; D is uncertain. Trimming removed 5 bases at V and 2 bases at J, with 6 bases between. The germline gives CDR1 DFQATT, CDR2 SNEGSKA (reference sequence). This CDR3 spans 11 amino acids. The CDR3, as DNA: TGCAGTGCTGGTAGACAAGAGACCCAGTACTTC. Its protein product is CSAGRQETQYF.

The chain employs TRBV5-1 and TRBJ2-1, with D maybe TRBD2 (6 bases). The CDR3 sequence is 13 residues long. V was trimmed by 3 bases and J by 10 bases, leaving 14 bases between them. Germline V CDR1 and CDR2: SGHRS, YFSETQ. The CDR3 sequence is CASSSLAGFEQFF. The CDR3, as DNA: TGCGCCAGCAGCTCCTTGGCGGGGTTCGAGCAGTTCTTC.

The chain links TRBV30 to TRBJ1-3, with a tentative D call TRBD1 (5 bases). This CDR3 comprises 13 residues. V was cut by 2 bases and J by 3 bases, with 8 bases left in between. Germline CDR1 and CDR2: GTSNPN and SVGIG (reference sequence). The CDR3 region has the DNA TGTGCCTGGAGTAGGGGTTTTGGAAACACCATATATTTT. Translation: CAWSRGFGNTIYF.

The rearrangement joins TRBV27 to TRBJ2-5; 7 bases align to TRBD2. The CDR3 sequence is 14 residues long. Trimming took 2 bases from V and 5 from J; bases not matched to a gene: 5. Germline V lookup: CDR1 MNHEY, CDR2 SMNVEV (reference sequence). The CDR3 DNA reads as TGTGCCAGCAGTTTAATTGCGGGGGACGAGACCCAGTACTTC. It translates to CASSLIAGDETQYF.

This chain uses TRBV19 with TRBJ1-1; 11 nucleotides align to TRBD1. Trimming cost V 4 bases and J 4 bases; bases outside gene matches: 11. Germline V gene data show CDR1 as LNHDA and CDR2 as SQIVND (reference sequence). The CDR3 extends over 17 amino acids. The CDR3 reads CASSNLRTGGAGTEAFF. CDR3 nucleotides: TGTGCCAGTAGTAACCTCCGGACAGGGGGCGCGGGCACTGAAGCTTTCTTT.

This sequence joins TRBV27 and TRBJ2-7, with 8 nucleotides matching TRBD1. V lost 5 bases, J lost 2 bases, and 8 bases stayed unmatched. The germline V gene has CDR1 MNHEY and CDR2 SMNVEV (reference sequence). The CDR3 runs to 15 residues. In DNA form, the CDR3 reads TGTGCCAGCAGTCCGCGGACAGGGTTCACCTACGAGCAGTACTTC. It yields the protein CASSPRTGFTYEQYF.

The rearrangement uses TRBV13 and TRBJ2-3; D gene ambiguous. The V and J ends lost 3 bases and 2 bases respectively, with 6 bases between them. This CDR3 is built from 13 residues. CDR1 and CDR2 (germline): PRHDT, FYEKMQ (reference sequence). CDR3 sequence reads: CASSFSSTDTQYF. CDR3 coding DNA: TGTGCCAGCAGCTTTAGCTCCACAGATACGCAGTATTTT. Complete variable domain (other parts from reference TRBV13 and TRBJ2-3): AAGVIQSPRHLIKEKRETATLKCYPIPRHDTVYWYQQGPGQDPQFLISFYEKMQSDKGSIPDRFSAQQFSDYHSELNMSSLELGDSALYFCASSFSSTDTQYFGPGTRLTVL.

This chain uses TRBV14 with TRBJ1-2, with 8 bases fitting TRBD1. The CDR3 extends over 15 amino acids. V shed 4 bases, J shed 8 bases, and the junction held 12 bases outside the gene matches. CDR1 and CDR2 from the germline V gene are SGHDN and FVKESK. The chain's CDR3 is CASSLRTGFVNGYTF. The DNA of the CDR3 is TGTGCCAGCAGCCTCCGGACAGGGTTTGTTAACGGCTACACCTTC.

J is TRBJ2-3 and V is TRBV24-1, with TRBD1 as a possible D gene (6 bases). CDR1 is KGHDR, CDR2 SFDVKD, per germline. The CDR3 length is 14 residues. V lost 10 bases to trimming and J lost 0 bases, with 13 bases between them. CDR3 DNA: TGTGCCACATCAAGGACAGCCAGCACAGATACGCAGTATTTT. Amino acids: CATSRTASTDTQYF.

This clone was counted once. The V gene is TRBV4-1, the J gene TRBJ1-5; 7 bases line up with TRBD1. The trim removed 1 base at V and 4 bases at J, leaving 10 bases unmatched. This CDR3 spans 17 amino acids. Looked up from germline, CDR1 is MGHRA and CDR2 is YSYEKL. CDR3 sequence reads: CASSQVSGTARNQPQHF. CDR3 sequence (DNA): TGCGCCAGCAGCCAAGTCTCTGGGACAGCCCGAAATCAGCCCCAGCATTTT.

Only one count was recorded for this clone. The chain employs TRBV7-2 and TRBJ1-6; maybe TRBD1 (6 bases). The CDR3 contains 14 residues. Trimming removed 4 bases from V and 10 bases from J, with 14 bases in between. The germline V gene encodes CDR1 SGHTA and CDR2 FQGNSA. CDR3 coding DNA: TGTGCCAGCAGCTCACCGGGACAACAATCACCCCTCCACTTT. Amino acid sequence: CASSSPGQQSPLHF.

The V and J genes are TRBV3-1 (or the pseudogene TRBV3-2) and TRBJ1-2; D gene ambiguous. This CDR3 spans 14 amino acids. Trimming cost V 1 base and J 0 bases, with 6 bases left between them. Germline lookup yields CDR1 LGHDT and CDR2 YNNKEL (reference sequence). The DNA of the CDR3 is TGTGCCAGCAGCCAAGCATCAGCTAACTATGGCTACACCTTC. Amino acids: CASSQASANYGYTF.

This clone was seen once. The V and J genes are TRBV9 and TRBJ2-7; weak D call: TRBD1 (6 bases). The germline V gene encodes CDR1 SGDLS and CDR2 YYNGEE. V lost 0 bases and J lost 1, with 14 bases in between. The CDR3 extends over 16 amino acids. The CDR3, as DNA: TGTGCCAGCAGCGTAGATGAGGGGACACCTTCCTACGAGCAGTACTTC. This codes for CASSVDEGTPSYEQYF.